The rows below give T cell receptor beta chains drawn from one sample of a study of naive and memory T cell subsets. TCRdb fed the UMI-ligation and nested PCR reads into MiXCR, producing one record per CDR3 protein. The data hold about 90,000 distinct CDR3 sequences, with roughly 7% observed a single time. The material sequenced was central memory CD4+ T cells from blood. The receptors originated from a human donor in good health. CDR3s include the opening cysteine and the closing phenylalanine or tryptophan. The D gene is left open where the match is weak. Expanded clones are given a class, and other clones once, few, many or no size at all.

TRBD1 | many | TRBJ1-1 | TRBV18 | CASSQGTGREAFF | TGTGCCAGCTCCCAAGGGACAGGGAGGGAAGCTTTCTTT
. | many | TRBJ2-3 | TRBV7-2 | CASSLNQGDTQYF | TGTGCCAGCAGCTTGAACCAGGGAGATACGCAGTATTTT
. | many | TRBJ2-6 | TRBV6-6 | CASSGQDSGANVLTF | TGTGCCAGCAGTGGGCAGGACTCTGGGGCCAACGTCCTGACTTTC
. | few | TRBJ2-5 | TRBV7-2 | CASSLAGSGETQYF | TGTGCCAGCAGCTTAGCAGGATCAGGAGAGACCCAGTACTTC
. | . | TRBJ2-1 | TRBV13 | CASSRPRGGVRGNEQFF | TGTGCCAGCAGTCGTCCAAGAGGGGGGGTCCGGGGGAATGAGCAGTTCTTC
TRBD1 | few | TRBJ1-3 | TRBV7-2 | CASRTSPGGSGNTIYF | TGTGCCAGCAGGACAAGCCCAGGGGGCTCTGGAAACACCATATATTTT
. | . | TRBJ2-1 | TRBV29-1 | CSFDRYNEQFF | TGCAGCTTCGACAGATACAATGAGCAGTTCTTC
. | few | TRBJ1-2 | TRBV19 | CASSRQDMGNYGYTF | TGTGCCAGTAGTCGACAGGACATGGGGAACTATGGCTACACCTTC
. | . | TRBJ2-7 | TRBV29-1 | CSVGTTTYEQYF | TGCAGCGTTGGAACCACTACCTACGAGCAGTACTTC
. | . | TRBJ1-2 | TRBV7-3 | CASSLWGGPLDGYTF | TGTGCCAGCAGCTTATGGGGGGGCCCCCTGGATGGCTACACCTTC
. | many | TRBJ1-5 | TRBV20-1 | CSARSAGPVSQHF | TGCAGTGCTAGGTCGGCAGGGCCCGTGTCCCAGCATTTT
. | many | TRBJ2-2 | TRBV7-3 | CASAGQTNTGELFF | TGTGCCAGCGCGGGACAGACGAACACCGGGGAGCTGTTTTTT
. | many | TRBJ2-1 | TRBV12-3/TRBV12-4 | CASRKDAYNEQFF | TGTGCCAGCAGAAAGGACGCCTACAATGAGCAGTTCTTC
. | many | TRBJ2-5 | TRBV30 | CAWNSRLLQETQYF | TGTGCCTGGAACAGCCGTTTGTTGCAAGAGACCCAGTACTTC
. | many | TRBJ2-7 | TRBV2 | CASSGTRREQYF | TGTGCCAGCAGTGGGACTCGGCGCGAGCAGTACTTC
. | many | TRBJ2-7 | TRBV7-2 | CASSLVRYEQYF | TGTGCCAGCAGCTTAGTAAGATACGAGCAGTACTTC
. | many | TRBJ1-4 | TRBV5-1 | CASSLAGGKIEKLFF | TGCGCCAGCAGCTTGGCGGGGGGGAAGATTGAAAAACTGTTTTTT
. | . | TRBJ2-1 | TRBV12-3/TRBV12-4 | CASSLRVEQFF | TGTGCCAGCAGTTTAAGGGTGGAGCAGTTCTTC
. | few | TRBJ2-7 | TRBV11-2 | CASSLGGRRPYEQYF | TGTGCCAGCAGCTTAGGGGGGAGACGCCCCTACGAGCAGTACTTC
TRBD1 | . | TRBJ1-1 | TRBV4-2 | CASSRHLDRVNTEAFF | TGTGCCAGCAGCCGACACCTGGACAGGGTGAACACTGAAGCTTTCTTT
. | . | TRBJ2-5 | TRBV28 | CASSSSSQETQYF | TGTGCCAGCAGTTCCTCGTCCCAAGAGACCCAGTACTTC
TRBD1 | few | TRBJ2-1 | TRBV20-1 | CSLPGTGLGNEQFF | TGCAGCCTTCCCGGGACAGGGTTGGGCAATGAGCAGTTCTTC
. | many | TRBJ1-1 | TRBV6-5 | CASSSRTGEAFF | TGTGCCAGCAGTTCCCGGACGGGTGAAGCTTTCTTT
. | . | TRBJ2-7 | TRBV7-9 | CASSRGTEKYEQYF | TGTGCCAGCAGCCGCGGGACAGAGAAATACGAGCAGTACTTC
TRBD1 | . | TRBJ1-3 | TRBV18 | CASSLGQGIRSGNTIYF | TGTGCCAGCTCACTGGGACAGGGGATCCGCTCTGGAAACACCATATATTTT
TRBD2 | . | TRBJ2-3 | TRBV5-4 | CASSVSGRLGDTQYF | TGTGCCAGCAGCGTAAGCGGGAGACTTGGAGATACGCAGTATTTT
. | many | TRBJ1-5 | TRBV6-2/TRBV6-3 | CASGRVNQPQHF | TGTGCCAGCGGAAGGGTAAATCAGCCCCAGCATTTT
TRBD1 | many | TRBJ2-7 | TRBV20-1 | CSARRGSDEQYF | TGCAGTGCTCGCAGGGGGAGCGACGAGCAGTACTTC
TRBD2 | . | TRBJ2-3 | TRBV4-1 | CASSQVGTSGRWGDTQYF | TGCGCCAGCAGCCAAGTCGGGACTAGCGGGAGGTGGGGAGATACGCAGTATTTT
. | many | TRBJ2-1 | TRBV20-1 | CSATGRQQAQFF | TGCAGTGCCACCGGACGGCAACAGGCGCAGTTCTTC
. | many | TRBJ1-2 | TRBV7-2 | CASSLVLGTSAGGYTF | TGTGCCAGCAGCTTAGTTCTCGGCACTTCGGCGGGGGGCTACACCTTC
TRBD2 | many | TRBJ2-1 | TRBV20-1 | CSVGRTSGTHNEQFF | TGCAGTGTGGGTAGGACTAGCGGGACCCACAATGAGCAGTTCTTC
. | many | TRBJ1-1 | TRBV14 | CASSHQQNTEAFF | TGTGCCAGCAGCCATCAGCAGAACACTGAAGCTTTCTTT
. | many | TRBJ2-5 | TRBV7-2 | CASSLSGRQETQYF | TGTGCCAGCAGCTTAAGCGGGCGACAAGAGACCCAGTACTTC
TRBD1 | many | TRBJ1-5 | TRBV12-3/TRBV12-4 | CASRDGQGGNQPQHF | TGTGCCAGCAGGGACGGACAGGGAGGCAATCAGCCCCAGCATTTT
. | many | TRBJ1-2 | TRBV7-2 | CASSLVSNYGYTF | TGTGCCAGCAGCTTGGTTTCTAACTATGGCTACACCTTC
. | many | TRBJ2-7 | TRBV6-2/TRBV6-3 | CASNRPQGSYEQYF | TGTGCCAGCAACCGTCCGCAGGGGTCCTACGAGCAGTACTTC
. | few | TRBJ1-6 | TRBV14 | CASSLRQALTLHF | TGTGCCAGCAGCCTTCGACAGGCCTTAACCCTCCACTTT
. | many | TRBJ1-6 | TRBV27 | CATRPSGQERPLHF | TGTGCCACCCGCCCAAGTGGGCAGGAAAGGCCCCTCCACTTT
. | . | TRBJ1-1 | TRBV20-1 | CSARDPGNTEAFF | TGCAGTGCTAGAGATCCAGGAAACACTGAAGCTTTCTTT
TRBD1 | many | TRBJ1-5 | TRBV6-2/TRBV6-3 | CASSYAGQGEPQHF | TGTGCCAGCAGTTACGCGGGACAGGGGGAGCCCCAGCATTTT
. | few | TRBJ1-6 | TRBV5-6 | CASSLFQVRYYGSPLHF | TGTGCCAGCAGCTTGTTCCAGGTCAGATACTATGGTTCACCCCTCCACTTT
. | . | TRBJ2-3 | TRBV28 | CATKRNRALNQPQYF | TGTGCCACCAAGAGAAACAGGGCTCTCAATCAGCCCCAGTATTTT
. | many | TRBJ1-5 | TRBV6-1 | CASSARGPNSNQPQHF | TGTGCCAGCTCAGCGAGGGGCCCGAATAGCAATCAGCCCCAGCATTTT
. | many | TRBJ2-3 | TRBV5-6 | CASIRGDTQYF | TGTGCCAGCATCCGAGGAGATACGCAGTATTTT
TRBD1 | many | TRBJ1-5 | TRBV19 | CASNDRATNNQPQHF | TGTGCCAGTAACGACAGGGCTACCAACAATCAGCCCCAGCATTTT
. | many | TRBJ1-6 | TRBV12-3/TRBV12-4 | CASSFVGGPNNSPLHF | TGTGCCAGCAGTTTCGTGGGGGGCCCAAATAATTCACCCCTCCACTTT
TRBD2 | many | TRBJ2-1 | TRBV4-3 | CASSQGHASGSYEQFF | TGCGCCAGCAGCCAAGGGCACGCTAGCGGGAGCTATGAGCAGTTCTTC
. | many | TRBJ1-5 | TRBV12-3/TRBV12-4 | CASSADPGIQPQHF | TGTGCCAGCAGCGCAGACCCAGGGATTCAGCCCCAGCATTTT
TRBD2 | many | TRBJ2-3 | TRBV7-8 | CASSPGTTSGAGDTQYF | TGTGCCAGCAGCCCCGGAACTACTAGCGGGGCAGGAGATACGCAGTATTTT
. | many | TRBJ2-6 | TRBV12-3/TRBV12-4 | CASSSTGLPSGANVLTF | TGTGCCAGCAGTTCTACGGGCCTTCCCTCTGGGGCCAACGTCCTGACTTTC
. | . | TRBJ2-1 | TRBV14 | CASSVTWSSYNEQFF | TGTGCCAGCAGCGTAACATGGAGCTCCTACAATGAGCAGTTCTTC
. | few | TRBJ2-3 | TRBV20-1 | CSAPNPGLRTDTQYF | TGCAGTGCACCGAACCCGGGACTTCGCACAGATACGCAGTATTTT
. | many | TRBJ1-2 | TRBV10-3 | CAISESGSYGYTF | TGTGCCATCAGTGAGTCGGGAAGCTATGGCTACACCTTC
TRBD1 | many | TRBJ1-1 | TRBV30 | CAWSVNRGNTEAFF | TGTGCCTGGAGTGTAAACAGGGGGAACACTGAAGCTTTCTTT
. | . | TRBJ1-5 | TRBV30 | CAWSGQGLFQPQHF | TGTGCCTGGAGTGGACAAGGACTGTTTCAGCCCCAGCATTTT